This entry concerns a single T cell receptor (beta chain). The antigen is not known. This sample was taken from a study of cytomegalovirus exposure and HLA in healthy donors. Overall study: An earlier analysis found fewer than 120 million unique TCR beta sequences from around 180 million T cells. Study results and caveats: While the bulk of TCR sequences proved rare, some public TCRs turned up in many donors. Cytomegalovirus-associated TCR beta chains were listed, numbering 150 to 200. Productive status was seen about 90% or about 30% of the time for most TCR beta V segments in an earlier analysis.

The PCR ran on 60 Vbeta and 13 Jbeta primers. Clones were sequenced by immunoSEQ multiplex PCR, and TCRdb holds only the in-frame ones, with some missing. The sample records about 140,000 clones, roughly 79% being singletons. This CDR3 has 13 amino acids. CDR1 and CDR2 from the germline V gene are SGHNT and YYREEE (reference sequence). Deletions cut 2 bases from V and 3 bases from J, with 6 bases between. The rearrangement uses TRBV5-4 and TRBJ2-1; D is unresolved. Sequencing input: PBMCs. The TCR sequence derives from a young man in good health and CMV-seronegative. The CDR3 DNA sequence: TGTGCCAGCAGCTTTACTCGCTACAATGAGCAGTTCTTC. Its translation: CASSFTRYNEQFF.